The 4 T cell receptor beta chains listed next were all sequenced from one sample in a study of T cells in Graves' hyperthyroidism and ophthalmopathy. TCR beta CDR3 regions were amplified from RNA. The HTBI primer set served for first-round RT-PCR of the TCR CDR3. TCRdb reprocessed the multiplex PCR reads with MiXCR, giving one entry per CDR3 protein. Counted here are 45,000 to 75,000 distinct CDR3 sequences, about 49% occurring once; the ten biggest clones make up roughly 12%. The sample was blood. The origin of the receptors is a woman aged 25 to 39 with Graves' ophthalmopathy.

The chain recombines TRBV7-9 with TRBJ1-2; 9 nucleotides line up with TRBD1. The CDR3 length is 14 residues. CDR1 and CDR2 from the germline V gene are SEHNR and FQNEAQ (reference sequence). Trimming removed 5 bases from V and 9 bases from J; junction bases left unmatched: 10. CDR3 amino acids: CASSPRDREYCYTF. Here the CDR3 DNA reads TGTGCCAGCAGCCCCCGGGACAGGGAGTACTGCTACACCTTC. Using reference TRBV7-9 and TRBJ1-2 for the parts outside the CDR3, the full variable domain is DTGVSQNPRHKITKRGQNVTFRCDPISEHNRLYWYRQTLGQGPEFLTYFQNEAQLEKSRLLSDRFSAERPKGSFSTLEIQRTEQGDSAMYLCASSPRDREYCYTFGSGTRLTVV.

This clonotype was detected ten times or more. The CDR3 sequence: CSAARTGSYEQYF. CDR3 nucleotide sequence: TGCAGTGCAGCGCGGACAGGGTCCTACGAGCAGTACTTC. The V call is TRBV20-1, the J call TRBJ2-7, with TRBD1 matching 8 bases. From germline, CDR1 is DFQATT and CDR2 SNEGSKA (reference sequence). The CDR3 runs to 13 residues. The V gene end was trimmed by 6 bases and the J gene end by 1 base; junction bases not matched to a gene: 5.

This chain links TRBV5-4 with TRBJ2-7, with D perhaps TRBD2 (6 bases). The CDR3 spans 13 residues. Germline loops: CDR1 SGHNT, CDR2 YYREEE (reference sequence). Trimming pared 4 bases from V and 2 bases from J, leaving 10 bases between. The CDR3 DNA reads TGTGCCAGCAGCGGCGGGGAGGCCTACGAGCAGTACTTC. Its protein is CASSGGEAYEQYF.

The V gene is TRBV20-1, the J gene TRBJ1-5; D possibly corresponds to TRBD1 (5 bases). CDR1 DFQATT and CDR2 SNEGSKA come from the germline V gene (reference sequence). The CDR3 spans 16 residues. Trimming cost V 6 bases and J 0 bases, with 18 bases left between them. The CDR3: CSASSLGLYSNQPQHF. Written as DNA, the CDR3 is TGCAGTGCCAGCAGTTTGGGACTATATAGCAATCAGCCCCAGCATTTT.